This T cell receptor (beta chain) derives from a study of T cells in Graves' hyperthyroidism and ophthalmopathy (dated by TCRdb to the late 2010s). Regarding the complete study: Peripheral blood was sampled at the time of initial diagnosis, prior to any treatment. After blood sampling, hyperthyroidism patients were treated with methimazole at a starting dose of 30 mg daily, and ophthalmopathy patients were treated with high-dose intravenous methylprednisolone. Thyroid tissue and blood T-cell repertoires from more than five Graves' hyperthyroidism patients were also compared in the study. To identify TCR V-J signatures that set the groups apart, the researchers used a discovery cohort of approximately 98 patients, made up of 43 with Graves' ophthalmopathy and 57 with stable Graves' hyperthyroidism. The 75 to 100 discovery patients were divided at random into training and test sets in a 7:3 ratio. Whether ophthalmopathy could be predicted prospectively was tested in an independent validation cohort made up of under 20 hyperthyroidism patients plus 17 patients who later progressed to ophthalmopathy. The paper reports TCR Vbeta CDR3 sequencing of fewer than 150 peripheral blood samples: approximately 43 ophthalmopathy, roughly 80 hyperthyroidism and approximately 17 progressor patients. Overall study results and their limits: In validation, the model predicted progression to ophthalmopathy a median of roughly six months before onset, with roughly 70% sensitivity and roughly 73% specificity. No statistical method was used to set the sample size in advance, and investigators knew the group allocation. Most expanded thyroid clonotypes (frequency above 0.001) were also found in blood, which suggests that blood repertoires may mirror thyroid immune responses. Ophthalmopathy was separated from stable hyperthyroidism by a 13 V-J signature model, with just over 85% sensitivity and about 81% specificity obtained in cross-validation and 80%/75% obtained in testing.

Amplification of TCR beta CDR3 regions was carried out from RNA transcripts. A first-round RT-PCR of the TCR CDR3 used the HTBI primer set with the Qiagen OneStep RT-PCR kit. The libraries were constructed in a second round of multiplex PCR and then size-selected and purified. Sequencing of the libraries was done on an Illumina HiSeq2000 using paired-end 100 bp reads. As for the authors' bioinformatics: Raw data were processed with SOAPnuke, discarding reads with adapters, uncalled bases, mean Phred below 15, or no exact constant-primer or identifier match. High-quality paired reads were merged with COPE v1.2.5, and unique nucleotide sequences were defined as clonotypes. Clonotypes were aligned to IMGT TRBV, TRBD and TRBJ reference segments using MiTCR v1.1. Only V-J combinations with frequency above 0.0001, covering 99% to 99.2% of repertoires, were analysed. The TCS score was defined as the ratio of F50 (clonal expansion) to E x V (chaos), calculated using BLOSUM62-based TCRdist between CDR3 peptides within each V-J. Welch's t-statistics and random forest reduced 514 V-J features to around 14, which were used in a naive Bayes classifier (R e1071). TCRdb applied fastp at Q25 and MiXCR to the public reads, then kept only in-frame beta chains. Rows are combined by CDR3 protein, so each entry shows the most common genes and DNA. TCRdb, not the original authors, processed these V and J calls. The table for this sample lists about 200,000 distinct CDR3 sequences; about a sixth of them were counted only once. Roughly 44% of the sample goes to the ten largest clones.

Graves' hyperthyroidism was defined as stable when no progression to ophthalmopathy occurred over 18 months of follow-up. Hyperthyroidism patients were aged 18 to 65 years and newly diagnosed, with disease duration of less than 2 months. Patients with uncontrolled infections, other autoimmune diseases, pregnancy or lactation were excluded. Clinical symptoms, serum thyroxine and TRAb, thyroid ultrasound, and orbital computed tomography formed the basis for the diagnoses. PBMCs were isolated from 7.5 to 10 ml of fresh peripheral blood by Ficoll-Paque density gradient centrifugation. Total RNA was extracted with Trizol reagent, and quality was checked on an Agilent 2100 Bioanalyzer. This clonotype has at least ten counts. What antigen it recognizes has not been identified. The input lacks base qualities; no much larger clone sits a single base away. The sequence derives from a man between 40 and 49 years old with Graves' hyperthyroidism. Material for sequencing was blood.

Here the CDR3 is given as CASSQDGVGDTQYF. The nucleotides read TGTGCCAGCAGCCAAGATGGGGTAGGAGATACGCAGTATTTT. Recombination joined TRBV3-1 with TRBJ2-3, with the D gene call left open. The V and J ends are trimmed by 0 bases and 5 bases, leaving 9 bases between them. The CDR3 starts with the cysteine, ends with the phenylalanine, and has 14 residues. Only the CDR3 portion is preserved as DNA: 42 bases, with reading frame beginning at the first base. From the germline V gene (reference sequence), CDR1 is LGHDT and CDR2 is YNNKEL.